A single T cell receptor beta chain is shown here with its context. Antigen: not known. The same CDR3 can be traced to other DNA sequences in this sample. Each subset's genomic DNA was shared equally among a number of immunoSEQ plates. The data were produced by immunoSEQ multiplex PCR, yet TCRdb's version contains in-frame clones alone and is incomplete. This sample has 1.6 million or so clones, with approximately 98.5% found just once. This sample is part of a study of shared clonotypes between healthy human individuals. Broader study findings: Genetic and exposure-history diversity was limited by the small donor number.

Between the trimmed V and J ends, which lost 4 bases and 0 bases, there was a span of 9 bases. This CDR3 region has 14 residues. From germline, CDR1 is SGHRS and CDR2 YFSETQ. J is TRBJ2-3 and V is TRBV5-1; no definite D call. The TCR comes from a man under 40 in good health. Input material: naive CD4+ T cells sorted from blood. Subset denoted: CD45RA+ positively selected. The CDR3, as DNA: TGCGCCAGCAGCCTCGGGCCTAGCACAGATACGCAGTATTTT. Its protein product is CASSLGPSTDTQYF.